This T cell receptor beta chain was identified in a study of blood T cell repertoires in COVID-19. Whole-study context: The United States, Italy and Spain provided the acute and convalescent COVID-19 samples.

The CDR3 is 14 amino acids. The germline gives CDR1 MNHEY, CDR2 SMNVEV (reference sequence). The trim removed 8 bases at V and 3 bases at J, leaving 4 bases unmatched. In the original processing: Cell counts per sample came from amplifying reference gene primers. The method was immunoSEQ multiplex PCR; TCRdb's version includes in-frame clones alone and lacks a portion of them. V and J calls plus clone size are reproduced from that table; the DNA served to infer D and trimming. The sample contains about 350,000 clones, around 87% of which appear only once. Details on this clone: In the same sample, other DNA sequences code for this CDR3.

The sequenced sample consisted of peripheral blood. The receptor was isolated from a woman aged 45 to 65 with COVID-19, enrolled during active disease. V is TRBV27 and J is TRBJ2-1, with 10 bases matching TRBD2. CDR3 in amino acids: CASSRLAGYNEQFF. The CDR3, as DNA: TGTGCCAGCTCCAGACTAGCGGGCTACAATGAGCAGTTCTTC.